This T cell receptor beta chain was observed in a study of blood T cell repertoires in COVID-19. As for the study in general: Samples came from the United States, Italy and Spain, spanning acute and convalescent COVID-19. T cells, B-cell-depleted T cells, or PBMCs supplied cDNA or gDNA.

Patients from Seattle were sampled longitudinally, starting during active infection. The protocol was immunoSEQ multiplex PCR, while the TCRdb copy is restricted to in-frame clones and leaves out a portion. The sample has about 290,000 clones; 89% are singletons. V was clipped by 2 bases and J by 4 bases, with 2 bases between them. Germline lookup yields CDR1 MNHEY and CDR2 SMNVEV (reference sequence). There are 12 residues in the CDR3. This TCR derives from a woman aged 30 to 39 with COVID-19, enrolled during active disease. The sample taken for sequencing was peripheral blood. This chain joins TRBV27 and TRBJ2-2; D gene uncertain. The CDR3 bases are TGTGCCAGCAGTTTACGCACCGGGGAGCTGTTTTTT. It specifies CASSLRTGELFF.